This T cell receptor (beta chain) is from a study of T cells after yellow fever vaccination. Study in general: Low-cell-number fractions were prepared with SMART-Seq v4 Ultra Low Input.

Study-level points and caveats: Once the booster was given, most primary-vaccination clones reappeared, at around 96% for CD4 and over 75% for CD8. Contamination by abundant bulk-population clonotypes could be present in FACS-sorted repertoires.

The 5'RACE template-switching step produced TCR cDNA and added a universal primer site and UMIs. Using its own MiXCR run on the 5' RACE reads, TCRdb lists one record per CDR3 protein. The sample has 450,000 to 600,000 distinct CDR3 sequences; roughly 13% are singletons. Concerning this clonotype itself: The antigen is unknown.

Germline V gene sequence: CDR1 MDHEN, CDR2 SYDVKM. Trimming took 6 bases from V and 14 from J, leaving 19 bases between them. This CDR3 is 12 amino acids long. The specimen was PBMCs, collected on the day of the yellow fever booster vaccination. The chain has TRBV28 and TRBJ1-2; D perhaps matches TRBD1 (5 bases). The receptor's source is a man younger than 45 who received the YFV17D yellow fever vaccine. The DNA of the CDR3 is TGTGCCAGCAGGATTCCCCTGGCAGGGCGTACCTTC. Protein product: CASRIPLAGRTF.